This TCR beta chain is from a study of vaccination effects on CD4 cells after COVID-19. Study details: Using viral peptide pools, the ViraFEST assay grew out antigen-specific CD4+ T cells prior to sequencing. General observations from the study: Among infection- and vaccine-induced clones, marked clonal contraction occurred late after vaccination.

Concerning this clone: Antigen unknown.

When less than 12 days of culture had elapsed, CD4+ T cells were isolated. Each person got two doses of an mRNA SARS-CoV-2 vaccine, BNT162b2 or mRNA-1273. Cultures got half-medium changes with IL-2 on days 3 and 7. CDR3 length equals 13 residues. Germline V gene lookup returns CDR1 KGHDR and CDR2 SFDVKD. Trimming cost V 4 bases and J 4 bases, with 9 bases left between them. Here immunoSEQ multiplex PCR was the method, and the copy in TCRdb shows in-frame clones only, minus some. In the table there are about 66,000 clones, roughly 80% of which are singletons. The source of this sequence is a human donor who received a COVID-19 vaccine. The sample was CD4+ T cells from PBMCs cultured without peptide, taken after COVID-19 vaccination. The chain couples TRBV24-1 to TRBJ1-2; D unclear. The CDR3, as DNA: TGTGCCACCAGTGACGGCAGATTCTATGGCTACACCTTC. Translated: CATSDGRFYGYTF.